These T cell receptor beta chains were read from a single sample in a study of T cells in Graves' hyperthyroidism and ophthalmopathy. TCRdb re-derived calls from the multiplex PCR reads in MiXCR, one entry per CDR3 protein. Of 550,000 to 850,000 distinct CDR3 sequences in the sample, approximately 18% were seen once. Sequencing input: blood. The origin of the receptors is a woman between 45 and 60 years old with Graves' hyperthyroidism that later progressed to Graves' ophthalmopathy. Each CDR3 is given with its conserved first and last residue. Each record gives: clone size, V gene, CDR3 length, J gene, D gene, CDR3 protein, CDR3 DNA. The D gene is left open where the match is weak. Expanded clones get a size class; other rows say once, few or many, or leave the size out.

clone size: few
V gene: TRBV6-2/TRBV6-3
CDR3 length: 13
J gene: TRBJ1-1
D gene: NA
CDR3 protein: CASSYSGTPQAFF
CDR3 DNA: TGTGCCAGCAGTTACTCCGGGACCCCTCAAGCTTTCTTT

clone size: many
V gene: TRBV2
CDR3 length: 14
J gene: TRBJ1-6
D gene: TRBD1
CDR3 protein: CASSEGQGVGALHF
CDR3 DNA: TGTGCCAGCAGTGAGGGTCAGGGGGTCGGGGCCCTCCACTTT

clone size: NA
V gene: TRBV4-1
CDR3 length: 18
J gene: TRBJ1-6
D gene: NA
CDR3 protein: CASSQDPDGPNYNSPLHF
CDR3 DNA: TGCGCCAGCAGCCAAGACCCAGACGGACCGAACTATAATTCACCCCTCCACTTT

clone size: NA
V gene: TRBV29-1
CDR3 length: 15
J gene: TRBJ2-5
D gene: TRBD2
CDR3 protein: CNVAQGTSVQETQYF
CDR3 DNA: TGCAACGTAGCCCAAGGGACTAGCGTACAAGAGACCCAGTACTTC

clone size: few
V gene: TRBV6-9
CDR3 length: 14
J gene: TRBJ2-7
D gene: TRBD1
CDR3 protein: CASSYGRGTYEQYF
CDR3 DNA: TGTGCCAGCAGTTACGGCAGGGGGACCTACGAGCAGTACTTC

clone size: many
V gene: TRBV12-3/TRBV12-4
CDR3 length: 14
J gene: TRBJ1-5
D gene: NA
CDR3 protein: CASRTVGSNQPQHF
CDR3 DNA: TGTGCCAGCAGGACAGTGGGAAGCAATCAGCCCCAGCATTTT

clone size: NA
V gene: TRBV28
CDR3 length: 17
J gene: TRBJ2-7
D gene: TRBD2
CDR3 protein: CASSEGTSGAIFYEQYF
CDR3 DNA: TGTGCCAGCAGTGAGGGGACTAGCGGAGCCATATTCTACGAGCAGTACTTC

clone size: many
V gene: TRBV20-1
CDR3 length: 14
J gene: TRBJ1-5
D gene: TRBD1
CDR3 protein: CSARDRGVNQPQHF
CDR3 DNA: TGCAGTGCTAGAGACAGGGGGGTCAATCAGCCCCAGCATTTT

clone size: few
V gene: TRBV6-2/TRBV6-3
CDR3 length: 13
J gene: TRBJ2-2
D gene: NA
CDR3 protein: CASIITPSGELFF
CDR3 DNA: TGTGCCAGCATCATTACCCCCAGCGGGGAGCTGTTTTTT

clone size: NA
V gene: TRBV19
CDR3 length: 14
J gene: TRBJ1-6
D gene: NA
CDR3 protein: CASSSDYGSSPLHF
CDR3 DNA: TGTGCCAGTAGTTCGGACTATGGGAGTTCACCCCTCCACTTT

clone size: NA
V gene: TRBV29-1
CDR3 length: 13
J gene: TRBJ1-1
D gene: NA
CDR3 protein: CSVETPRPTEAFF
CDR3 DNA: TGCAGCGTCGAAACCCCCAGGCCCACTGAAGCTTTCTTT

clone size: NA
V gene: TRBV20-1
CDR3 length: 14
J gene: TRBJ1-3
D gene: TRBD1
CDR3 protein: CSASWTGSGNTIYF
CDR3 DNA: TGCAGTGCGTCCTGGACAGGGTCTGGAAACACCATATATTTT

clone size: NA
V gene: TRBV9
CDR3 length: 16
J gene: TRBJ2-7
D gene: TRBD1
CDR3 protein: CTSSVTGTGVRYEQYF
CDR3 DNA: TGTACCAGCAGCGTAACCGGGACAGGTGTACGCTACGAGCAGTACTTC

clone size: NA
V gene: TRBV5-4
CDR3 length: 13
J gene: TRBJ1-2
D gene: NA
CDR3 protein: CASSPWGGHGYTF
CDR3 DNA: TGTGCCAGCAGCCCCTGGGGGGGCCATGGCTACACCTTC

clone size: many
V gene: TRBV11-1
CDR3 length: 15
J gene: TRBJ2-5
D gene: TRBD1
CDR3 protein: CASSTTGSGFGTQYF
CDR3 DNA: TGTGCCAGCAGCACGACAGGGTCGGGGTTCGGGACCCAGTACTTC

clone size: NA
V gene: TRBV29-1
CDR3 length: 11
J gene: TRBJ1-2
D gene: TRBD1
CDR3 protein: CSVGQGPGYTF
CDR3 DNA: TGCAGCGTCGGACAGGGTCCAGGCTACACCTTC

clone size: many
V gene: TRBV7-9
CDR3 length: 15
J gene: TRBJ1-5
D gene: NA
CDR3 protein: CASSLGDRSNQPQHF
CDR3 DNA: TGTGCCAGCAGCTTAGGGGACCGTAGCAATCAGCCCCAGCATTTT

clone size: NA
V gene: TRBV2
CDR3 length: 10
J gene: TRBJ2-7
D gene: NA
CDR3 protein: CASRDYEQYF
CDR3 DNA: TGTGCCAGCAGAGATTACGAGCAGTACTTC

clone size: few
V gene: TRBV20-1
CDR3 length: 13
J gene: TRBJ1-1
D gene: NA
CDR3 protein: CGARVRGSTEAFF
CDR3 DNA: TGCGGTGCTAGAGTTCGGGGGAGCACTGAAGCTTTCTTT

clone size: once
V gene: TRBV30
CDR3 length: 16
J gene: TRBJ1-1
D gene: TRBD1
CDR3 protein: CAWGKFDRVSNTEAFF
CDR3 DNA: TGTGCCTGGGGTAAATTTGACAGGGTCTCTAACACTGAAGCTTTCTTT

clone size: many
V gene: TRBV7-3
CDR3 length: 14
J gene: TRBJ1-1
D gene: TRBD1
CDR3 protein: CASSYRGRLSEAFF
CDR3 DNA: TGTGCCAGCAGCTACAGGGGGAGGTTGTCTGAAGCTTTCTTT

clone size: NA
V gene: TRBV9
CDR3 length: 17
J gene: TRBJ2-3
D gene: TRBD1
CDR3 protein: CASSVALGGASTDTQYF
CDR3 DNA: TGTGCCAGCAGCGTAGCTCTAGGGGGCGCATCCACAGATACGCAGTATTTT

clone size: many
V gene: TRBV20-1
CDR3 length: 14
J gene: TRBJ2-3
D gene: NA
CDR3 protein: CSASSGQSTDTQYF
CDR3 DNA: TGCAGTGCTAGTTCGGGACAAAGCACAGATACGCAGTATTTT

clone size: few
V gene: TRBV20-1
CDR3 length: 15
J gene: TRBJ1-5
D gene: NA
CDR3 protein: CSARPLGGGNQPQHF
CDR3 DNA: TGCAGTGCTAGACCCCTCGGTGGAGGGAATCAGCCCCAGCATTTT

clone size: few
V gene: TRBV15
CDR3 length: 15
J gene: TRBJ2-7
D gene: NA
CDR3 protein: CATSPPSGISYEQYF
CDR3 DNA: TGTGCCACCAGCCCCCCCAGTGGCATTTCCTACGAGCAGTACTTC

clone size: many
V gene: TRBV3-1
CDR3 length: 15
J gene: TRBJ2-2
D gene: NA
CDR3 protein: CASSQGRENTGELFF
CDR3 DNA: TGTGCCAGCAGCCAGGGCAGAGAGAACACCGGGGAGCTGTTTTTT

clone size: NA
V gene: TRBV27
CDR3 length: 14
J gene: TRBJ2-2
D gene: NA
CDR3 protein: CASSLSTGPGELFF
CDR3 DNA: TGTGCCAGCAGTTTATCCACGGGGCCCGGGGAGCTGTTTTTT

clone size: many
V gene: TRBV10-3
CDR3 length: 15
J gene: TRBJ1-2
D gene: NA
CDR3 protein: CAISDLPAEMGGYTF
CDR3 DNA: TGTGCCATCAGTGATCTACCGGCGGAGATGGGGGGCTACACCTTC

clone size: NA
V gene: TRBV4-2
CDR3 length: 16
J gene: TRBJ2-2
D gene: NA
CDR3 protein: CASSQVRGANTGELFF
CDR3 DNA: TGTGCCAGCAGCCAAGTGAGGGGGGCAAACACCGGGGAGCTGTTTTTT

clone size: many
V gene: TRBV18
CDR3 length: 15
J gene: TRBJ1-1
D gene: NA
CDR3 protein: CASSPPEGVVTEAFF
CDR3 DNA: TGTGCCAGCTCACCACCGGAGGGGGTTGTCACTGAAGCTTTCTTT

clone size: many
V gene: TRBV11-2
CDR3 length: 16
J gene: TRBJ2-1
D gene: NA
CDR3 protein: CASSPFLSDSDNEQFF
CDR3 DNA: TGTGCCAGCAGCCCCTTCCTATCTGACAGTGACAATGAGCAGTTCTTC

clone size: few
V gene: TRBV27
CDR3 length: 13
J gene: TRBJ1-2
D gene: TRBD1
CDR3 protein: CASRGPLAYGYTF
CDR3 DNA: TGTGCCTCCAGGGGGCCCCTGGCCTATGGCTACACCTTC

clone size: few
V gene: TRBV7-2
CDR3 length: 15
J gene: TRBJ2-5
D gene: NA
CDR3 protein: CASSLAGGFQETQYF
CDR3 DNA: TGTGCCAGCAGCTTAGCGGGGGGCTTTCAAGAGACCCAGTACTTC

clone size: few
V gene: TRBV10-3
CDR3 length: 14
J gene: TRBJ1-4
D gene: NA
CDR3 protein: CAISELIGDEKLFF
CDR3 DNA: TGTGCCATCAGTGAGTTGATAGGGGATGAAAAACTGTTTTTT

clone size: many
V gene: TRBV11-1
CDR3 length: 12
J gene: TRBJ2-1
D gene: NA
CDR3 protein: CASSQGGHEQFF
CDR3 DNA: TGTGCCAGCAGCCAGGGGGGACATGAGCAGTTCTTC

clone size: NA
V gene: TRBV5-1
CDR3 length: 14
J gene: TRBJ1-5
D gene: NA
CDR3 protein: CASSFGSGAQPQHF
CDR3 DNA: TGCGCCAGCAGCTTTGGTTCTGGGGCTCAGCCCCAGCATTTT

clone size: NA
V gene: TRBV12-3/TRBV12-4
CDR3 length: 16
J gene: TRBJ2-1
D gene: NA
CDR3 protein: CASRKGDLMTGNEQFF
CDR3 DNA: TGTGCCAGCAGAAAGGGGGATCTTATGACGGGCAATGAGCAGTTCTTC

clone size: many
V gene: TRBV12-3/TRBV12-4
CDR3 length: 17
J gene: TRBJ2-1
D gene: TRBD2
CDR3 protein: CASSSGLAGSYYNEQFF
CDR3 DNA: TGTGCCAGCAGTTCGGGACTAGCGGGGTCCTACTACAATGAGCAGTTCTTC

clone size: NA
V gene: TRBV20-1
CDR3 length: 13
J gene: TRBJ1-2
D gene: NA
CDR3 protein: CSAREMGSYGYTF
CDR3 DNA: TGCAGTGCTAGAGAAATGGGGTCATATGGCTACACCTTC

clone size: NA
V gene: TRBV19
CDR3 length: 16
J gene: TRBJ1-5
D gene: NA
CDR3 protein: CASTEAEEYSNQPQHF
CDR3 DNA: TGTGCCAGTACAGAGGCCGAAGAGTATAGCAATCAGCCCCAGCATTTT

clone size: NA
V gene: TRBV7-6
CDR3 length: 16
J gene: TRBJ1-1
D gene: NA
CDR3 protein: CASSLDFYSGNTEAFF
CDR3 DNA: TGTGCCAGCAGCTTAGATTTTTACAGCGGTAACACTGAAGCTTTCTTT

clone size: NA
V gene: TRBV12-3/TRBV12-4
CDR3 length: 16
J gene: TRBJ1-4
D gene: NA
CDR3 protein: CASSLAALGANEKLFF
CDR3 DNA: TGTGCCAGCAGTTTAGCCGCCCTGGGAGCTAATGAAAAACTGTTTTTT

clone size: few
V gene: TRBV7-9
CDR3 length: 17
J gene: TRBJ1-2
D gene: TRBD1
CDR3 protein: CASSSNQGGQGSYGYTF
CDR3 DNA: TGTGCCAGCAGCTCAAACCAAGGAGGACAGGGCAGCTATGGCTACACCTTC

clone size: many
V gene: TRBV20-1
CDR3 length: 15
J gene: TRBJ2-3
D gene: NA
CDR3 protein: CSAGGGGRVTDTQYF
CDR3 DNA: TGCAGTGCTGGAGGGGGGGGGCGTGTCACAGATACGCAGTATTTT

clone size: many
V gene: TRBV29-1
CDR3 length: 13
J gene: TRBJ1-1
D gene: NA
CDR3 protein: CSVPRVWPDEAFF
CDR3 DNA: TGCAGCGTTCCCAGAGTGTGGCCTGATGAAGCTTTCTTT

clone size: few
V gene: TRBV3-1
CDR3 length: 14
J gene: TRBJ2-1
D gene: TRBD2
CDR3 protein: CASSPATGGIEQFF
CDR3 DNA: TGTGCCAGCAGCCCAGCCACGGGGGGTATTGAGCAGTTCTTC

clone size: many
V gene: TRBV6-1
CDR3 length: 18
J gene: TRBJ2-2
D gene: NA
CDR3 protein: CASSEALLYRTNTGELFF
CDR3 DNA: TGTGCCAGCAGTGAAGCGCTTCTTTACAGGACGAACACCGGGGAGCTGTTTTTT

clone size: NA
V gene: TRBV6-2/TRBV6-3
CDR3 length: 12
J gene: TRBJ1-1
D gene: TRBD1
CDR3 protein: CASRRQGTEAFF
CDR3 DNA: TGTGCCAGCCGCCGACAGGGAACTGAAGCTTTCTTT

clone size: NA
V gene: TRBV27
CDR3 length: 16
J gene: TRBJ2-1
D gene: TRBD1
CDR3 protein: CASSQDRGLGYNEQFF
CDR3 DNA: TGTGCCAGCAGTCAAGACAGGGGTTTGGGCTACAATGAGCAGTTCTTC

clone size: NA
V gene: TRBV5-1
CDR3 length: 17
J gene: TRBJ2-3
D gene: NA
CDR3 protein: CASSLLNSIRSTDTQYF
CDR3 DNA: TGCGCCAGCAGCTTGCTCAATTCCATCCGTAGCACAGATACGCAGTATTTT

clone size: NA
V gene: TRBV4-1
CDR3 length: 17
J gene: TRBJ1-3
D gene: TRBD1
CDR3 protein: CASSQESGGRSGNTIYF
CDR3 DNA: TGCGCCAGCAGCCAAGAGTCAGGGGGCAGATCTGGAAACACCATATATTTT

clone size: many
V gene: TRBV18
CDR3 length: 15
J gene: TRBJ2-7
D gene: TRBD2
CDR3 protein: CASSLSGGASYEQYF
CDR3 DNA: TGTGCCAGCTCGTTAAGCGGGGGGGCCTCCTACGAGCAGTACTTC

clone size: many
V gene: TRBV2
CDR3 length: 15
J gene: TRBJ2-7
D gene: NA
CDR3 protein: CASSGNQGNLYEQYF
CDR3 DNA: TGTGCCAGCAGTGGCAATCAGGGAAATCTCTACGAGCAGTACTTC

clone size: NA
V gene: TRBV15
CDR3 length: 16
J gene: TRBJ1-5
D gene: TRBD1
CDR3 protein: CATNFPGTGGRQPQHF
CDR3 DNA: TGTGCCACCAACTTCCCCGGGACAGGGGGGAGGCAGCCCCAGCATTTT

clone size: few
V gene: TRBV6-4
CDR3 length: 14
J gene: TRBJ2-2
D gene: NA
CDR3 protein: CASSEYLNTGELFF
CDR3 DNA: TGTGCCAGCAGTGAATATTTGAACACCGGGGAGCTGTTTTTT

clone size: many
V gene: TRBV6-1
CDR3 length: 15
J gene: TRBJ1-2
D gene: NA
CDR3 protein: CASSPGTPGVNGYTF
CDR3 DNA: TGTGCCAGCAGTCCAGGGACACCCGGTGTAAATGGCTACACCTTC

clone size: few
V gene: TRBV5-4
CDR3 length: 13
J gene: TRBJ2-1
D gene: NA
CDR3 protein: CASSFVGYNEQFF
CDR3 DNA: TGTGCCAGCAGCTTTGTCGGATACAATGAGCAGTTCTTC

clone size: few
V gene: TRBV7-9
CDR3 length: 14
J gene: TRBJ1-5
D gene: NA
CDR3 protein: CASSPQLSNQPQHF
CDR3 DNA: TGTGCCAGCAGCCCTCAATTGAGCAATCAGCCCCAGCATTTT